This T cell receptor beta chain was sequenced during a study of T cell responses to AZD1222 COVID-19 vaccine. Notes on the study in general: At 160-218 and 743-854, vaccine-associated CD4 TCRs were dominant, and they spanned spike.

V was clipped by 3 bases and J by 5 bases, with 2 bases between them. CDR3 length: 11 residues. Clones were read by immunoSEQ multiplex PCR, and TCRdb kept only the in-frame ones, dropping some. The sample lists some 120,000 clones; roughly nine tenths were seen once. The sample holds a few counts of this clone. What it binds is unknown. The sample here was peripheral blood, taken 28 days after the second AZD1222 dose. V and J are TRBV12-3 or TRBV12-4 and TRBJ2-4; D gene unclear. This TCR derives from an adult who received the AZD1222 COVID-19 vaccine. CDR3 region: CASSFQNIQYF. The DNA of the CDR3 is TGTGCCAGCAGTTTCCAAAACATTCAGTACTTC.